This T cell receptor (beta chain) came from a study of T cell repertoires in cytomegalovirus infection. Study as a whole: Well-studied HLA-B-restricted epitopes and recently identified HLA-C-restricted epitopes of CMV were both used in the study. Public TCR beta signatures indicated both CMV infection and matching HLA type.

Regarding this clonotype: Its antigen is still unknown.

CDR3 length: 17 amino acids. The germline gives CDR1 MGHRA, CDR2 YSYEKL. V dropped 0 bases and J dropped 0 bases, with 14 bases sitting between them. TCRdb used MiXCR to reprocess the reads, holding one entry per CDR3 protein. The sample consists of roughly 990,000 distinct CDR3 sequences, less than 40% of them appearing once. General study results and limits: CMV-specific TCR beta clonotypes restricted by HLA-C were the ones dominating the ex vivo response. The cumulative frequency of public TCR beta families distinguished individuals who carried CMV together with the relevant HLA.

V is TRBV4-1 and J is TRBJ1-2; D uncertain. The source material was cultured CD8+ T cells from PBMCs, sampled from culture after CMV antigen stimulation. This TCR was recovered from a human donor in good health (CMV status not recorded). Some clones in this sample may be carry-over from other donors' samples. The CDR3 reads CASSQDAWGSSNYGYTF. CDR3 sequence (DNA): TGCGCCAGCAGCCAAGATGCATGGGGTTCCTCTAACTATGGCTACACCTTC.